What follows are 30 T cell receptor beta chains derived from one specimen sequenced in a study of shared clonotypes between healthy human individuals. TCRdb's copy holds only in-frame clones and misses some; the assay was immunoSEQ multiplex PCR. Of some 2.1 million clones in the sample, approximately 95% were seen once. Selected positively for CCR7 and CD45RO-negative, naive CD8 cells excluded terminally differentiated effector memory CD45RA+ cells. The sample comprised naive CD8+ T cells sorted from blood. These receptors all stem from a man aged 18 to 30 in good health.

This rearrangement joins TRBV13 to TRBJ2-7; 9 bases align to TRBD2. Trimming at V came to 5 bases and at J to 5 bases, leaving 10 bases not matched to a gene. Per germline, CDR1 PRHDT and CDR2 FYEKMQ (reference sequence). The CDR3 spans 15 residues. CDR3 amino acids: CASSPFAGGPDEQYF. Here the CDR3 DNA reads TGTGCCAGCAGCCCATTCGCGGGAGGGCCGGACGAGCAGTACTTC.

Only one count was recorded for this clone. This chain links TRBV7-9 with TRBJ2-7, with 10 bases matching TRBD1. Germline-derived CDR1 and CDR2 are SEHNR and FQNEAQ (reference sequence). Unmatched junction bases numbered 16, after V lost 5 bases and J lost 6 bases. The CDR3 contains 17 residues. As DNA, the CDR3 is TGTGCCAGCAGCCTTCCGGGACAGGGGCTCGGCGAGTCCGAGCAGTACTTC. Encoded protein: CASSLPGQGLGESEQYF.

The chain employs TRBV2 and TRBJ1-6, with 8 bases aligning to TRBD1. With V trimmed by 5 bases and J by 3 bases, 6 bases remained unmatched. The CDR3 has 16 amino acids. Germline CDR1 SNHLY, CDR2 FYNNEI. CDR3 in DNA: TGTGCCAGCAGTACAACGGGACAGGACTATAATTCACCCCTCCACTTT. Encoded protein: CASSTTGQDYNSPLHF.

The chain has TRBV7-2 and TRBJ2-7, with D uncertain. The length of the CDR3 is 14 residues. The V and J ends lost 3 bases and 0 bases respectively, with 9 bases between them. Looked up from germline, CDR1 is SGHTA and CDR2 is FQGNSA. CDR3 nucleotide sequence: TGTGCCAGCAGCTTCCGGACCTTCTCCTACGAGCAGTACTTC. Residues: CASSFRTFSYEQYF. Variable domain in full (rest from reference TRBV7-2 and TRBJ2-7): GAGVSQSPSNKVTEKGKDVELRCDPISGHTALYWYRQSLGQGLEFLIYFQGNSAPDKSGLPSDRFSAERTGGSVSTLTIQRTQQEDSAVYLCASSFRTFSYEQYFGPGTRLTVT.

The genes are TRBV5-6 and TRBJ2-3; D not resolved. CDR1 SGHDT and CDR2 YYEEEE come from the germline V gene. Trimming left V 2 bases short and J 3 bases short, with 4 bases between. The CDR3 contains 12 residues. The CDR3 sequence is CASSFWTDTQYF. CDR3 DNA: TGTGCCAGCAGCTTTTGGACAGATACGCAGTATTTT.

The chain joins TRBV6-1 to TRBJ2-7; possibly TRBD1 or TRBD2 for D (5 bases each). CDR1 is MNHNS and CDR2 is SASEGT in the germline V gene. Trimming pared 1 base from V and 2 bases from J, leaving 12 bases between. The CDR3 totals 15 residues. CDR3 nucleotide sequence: TGTGCCAGCAGTGAAGGTAGCGCAGGGACCTACGAGCAGTACTTC. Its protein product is CASSEGSAGTYEQYF.

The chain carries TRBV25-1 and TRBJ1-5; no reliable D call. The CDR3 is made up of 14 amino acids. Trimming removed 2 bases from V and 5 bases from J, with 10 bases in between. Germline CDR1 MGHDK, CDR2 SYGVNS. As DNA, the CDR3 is TGTGCCAGCAGTGAAGACGGCTGGGATCAGCCCCAGCATTTT. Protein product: CASSEDGWDQPQHF.

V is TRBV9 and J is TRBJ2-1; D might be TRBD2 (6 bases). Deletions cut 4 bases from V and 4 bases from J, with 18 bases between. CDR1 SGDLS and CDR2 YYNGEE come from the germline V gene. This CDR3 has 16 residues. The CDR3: CASSTVRDSQYNEQFF. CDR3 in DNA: TGTGCCAGCAGCACCGTCCGGGACTCGCAGTACAATGAGCAGTTCTTC.

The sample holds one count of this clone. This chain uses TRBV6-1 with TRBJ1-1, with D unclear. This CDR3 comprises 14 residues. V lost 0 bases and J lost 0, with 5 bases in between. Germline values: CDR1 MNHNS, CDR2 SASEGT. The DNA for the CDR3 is TGTGCCAGCAGTGAAGCCTCTGTGAACACTGAAGCTTTCTTT. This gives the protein CASSEASVNTEAFF.

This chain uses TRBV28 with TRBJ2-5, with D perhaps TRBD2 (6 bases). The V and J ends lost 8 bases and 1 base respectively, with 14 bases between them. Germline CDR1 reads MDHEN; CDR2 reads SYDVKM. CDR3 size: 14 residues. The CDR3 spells CASWGGRPQETQYF. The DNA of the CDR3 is TGTGCCAGCTGGGGAGGACGGCCCCAAGAGACCCAGTACTTC.

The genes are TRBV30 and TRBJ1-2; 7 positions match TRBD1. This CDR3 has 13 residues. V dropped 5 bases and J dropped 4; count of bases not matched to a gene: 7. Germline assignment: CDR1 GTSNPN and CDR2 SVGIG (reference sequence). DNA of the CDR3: TGTGCCTGGCTCTTGGGACAGCCCTATGGCTACACCTTC. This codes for CAWLLGQPYGYTF.

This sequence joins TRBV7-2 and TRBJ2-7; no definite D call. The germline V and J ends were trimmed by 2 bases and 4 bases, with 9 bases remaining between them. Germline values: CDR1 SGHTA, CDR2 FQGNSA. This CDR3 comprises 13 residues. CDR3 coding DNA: TGTGCCAGCAGCTTAAGGTTACAATACGAGCAGTACTTC. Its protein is CASSLRLQYEQYF.

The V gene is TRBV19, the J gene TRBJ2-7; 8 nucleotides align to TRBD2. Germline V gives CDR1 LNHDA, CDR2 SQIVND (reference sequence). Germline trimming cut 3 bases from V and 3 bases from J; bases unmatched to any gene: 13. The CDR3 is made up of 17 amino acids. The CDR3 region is CASSMGRGLERSYEQYF. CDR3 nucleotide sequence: TGTGCCAGTAGTATGGGCAGGGGACTAGAGCGGAGCTACGAGCAGTACTTC.

The CDR3 nucleotides read TGTGCCAGCAGCTTAGAGGGGGTGGGCGCCAGCTCCTATAATTCACCCCTCCACTTT. It yields the protein CASSLEGVGASSYNSPLHF. This chain uses TRBV7-6 with TRBJ1-6; TRBD1 might be the D (6 bases). The CDR3 covers 19 residues. From germline, CDR1 is SGHVS and CDR2 FNYEAQ. V lost 1 base and J 0 bases, leaving 16 bases between the germline ends.

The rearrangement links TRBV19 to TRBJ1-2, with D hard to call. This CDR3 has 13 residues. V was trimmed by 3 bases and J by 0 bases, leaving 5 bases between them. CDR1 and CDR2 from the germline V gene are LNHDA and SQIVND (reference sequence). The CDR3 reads CASSMGANYGYTF. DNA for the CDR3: TGTGCCAGTAGTATGGGAGCTAACTATGGCTACACCTTC.

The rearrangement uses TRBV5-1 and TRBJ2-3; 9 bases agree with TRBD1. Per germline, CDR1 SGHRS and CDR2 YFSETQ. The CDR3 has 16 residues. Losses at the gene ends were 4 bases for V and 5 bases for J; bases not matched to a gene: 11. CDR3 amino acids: CASSSMGQGNLDTQYF. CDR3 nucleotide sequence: TGCGCCAGCAGCAGCATGGGACAGGGTAATTTAGATACGCAGTATTTT.

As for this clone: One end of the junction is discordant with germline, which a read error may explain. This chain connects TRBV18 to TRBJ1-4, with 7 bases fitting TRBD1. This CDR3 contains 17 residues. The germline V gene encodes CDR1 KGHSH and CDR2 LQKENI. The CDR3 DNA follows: TGTGCCAGCTCCCCACCAAAGGGGGCTGCAGGGCCTGAAAAACTGTTTTTT. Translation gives CASSPPKGAAGPEKLFF.

CDR3 region: CAWRQGAGGYTF. For the CDR3, the DNA is TGTGCCTGGAGACAGGGGGCTGGTGGCTACACCTTC. V usage is TRBV30 and J usage is TRBJ1-2, with 9 bases identical to TRBD1. V lost 3 bases and J lost 7; bases outside the gene matches: 3. Germline lookup yields CDR1 GTSNPN and CDR2 SVGIG (reference sequence). The CDR3 consists of 12 residues.

The CDR3 DNA is TGTGCCTGGAGGGGGGTCGGGGAGACCCAGTACTTC. Translated: CAWRGVGETQYF. The chain has TRBV30 and TRBJ2-5; D possibly uses TRBD1 or TRBD2 (5 bases each). V was trimmed by 3 bases and J by 5 bases, leaving 10 bases between them. Germline assignment: CDR1 GTSNPN and CDR2 SVGIG (reference sequence). This CDR3 contains 12 residues.

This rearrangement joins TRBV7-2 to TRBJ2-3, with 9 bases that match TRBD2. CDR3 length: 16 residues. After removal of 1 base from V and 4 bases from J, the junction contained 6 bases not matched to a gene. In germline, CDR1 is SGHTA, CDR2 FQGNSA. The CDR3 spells CASSLVGTSFPDTQYF. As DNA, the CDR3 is TGTGCCAGCAGCTTAGTCGGGACTAGCTTCCCAGATACGCAGTATTTT.

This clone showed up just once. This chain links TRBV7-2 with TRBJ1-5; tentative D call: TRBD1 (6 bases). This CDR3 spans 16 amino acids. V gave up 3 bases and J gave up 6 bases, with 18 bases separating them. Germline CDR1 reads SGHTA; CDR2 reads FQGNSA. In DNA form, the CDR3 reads TGTGCCAGCAGCTTCGTCTTTTCAGGGGCAGGTCAGCCCCAGCATTTT. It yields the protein CASSFVFSGAGQPQHF.

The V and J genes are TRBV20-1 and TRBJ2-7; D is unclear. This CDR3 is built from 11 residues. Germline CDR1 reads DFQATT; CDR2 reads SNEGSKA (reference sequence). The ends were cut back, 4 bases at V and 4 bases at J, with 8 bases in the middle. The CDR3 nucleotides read TGCAGTGCTATTTCAGGTTACGAGCAGTACTTC. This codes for CSAISGYEQYF.

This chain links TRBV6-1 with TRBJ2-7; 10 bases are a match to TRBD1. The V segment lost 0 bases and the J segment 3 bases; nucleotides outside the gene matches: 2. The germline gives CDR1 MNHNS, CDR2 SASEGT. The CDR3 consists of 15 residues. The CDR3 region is CASSEADRGYYEQYF. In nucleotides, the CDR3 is TGTGCCAGCAGTGAAGCGGACAGGGGGTACTACGAGCAGTACTTC.

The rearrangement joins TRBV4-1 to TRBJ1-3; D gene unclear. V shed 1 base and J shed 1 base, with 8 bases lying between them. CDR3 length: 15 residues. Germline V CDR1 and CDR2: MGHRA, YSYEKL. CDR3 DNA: TGCGCCAGCAGCCAAGGGGTTTTATCTGGAAACACCATATATTTT. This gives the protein CASSQGVLSGNTIYF.

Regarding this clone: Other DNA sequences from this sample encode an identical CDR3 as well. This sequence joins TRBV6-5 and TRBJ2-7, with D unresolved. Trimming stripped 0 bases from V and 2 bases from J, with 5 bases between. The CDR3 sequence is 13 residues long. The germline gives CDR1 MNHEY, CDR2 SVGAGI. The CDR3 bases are TGTGCCAGCAGTTACTCGCAGACCTACGAGCAGTACTTC. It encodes CASSYSQTYEQYF.

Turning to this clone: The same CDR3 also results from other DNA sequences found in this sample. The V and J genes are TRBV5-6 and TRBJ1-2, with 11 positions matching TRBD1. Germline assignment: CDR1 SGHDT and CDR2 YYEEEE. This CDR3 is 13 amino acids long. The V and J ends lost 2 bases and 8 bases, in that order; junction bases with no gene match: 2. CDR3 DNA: TGTGCCAGCAGCTTAGGGACAGGGGGAGGCTACACCTTC. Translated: CASSLGTGGGYTF.

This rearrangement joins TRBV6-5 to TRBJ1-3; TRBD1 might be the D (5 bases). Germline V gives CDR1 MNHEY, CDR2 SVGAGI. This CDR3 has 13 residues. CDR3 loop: CASGGGAGNTIYF. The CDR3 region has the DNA TGTGCAAGTGGCGGGGGAGCTGGAAACACCATATATTTT.

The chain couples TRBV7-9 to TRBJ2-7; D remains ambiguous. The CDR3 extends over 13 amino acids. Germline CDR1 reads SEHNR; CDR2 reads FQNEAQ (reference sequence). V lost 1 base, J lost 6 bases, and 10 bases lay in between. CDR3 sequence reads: CASSLGPSGEQYF. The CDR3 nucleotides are TGTGCCAGCAGCTTAGGGCCTTCGGGCGAGCAGTACTTC.

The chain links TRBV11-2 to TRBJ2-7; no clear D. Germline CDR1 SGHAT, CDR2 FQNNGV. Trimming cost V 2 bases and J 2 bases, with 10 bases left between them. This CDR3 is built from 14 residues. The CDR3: CASSLPDAAYEQYF. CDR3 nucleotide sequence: TGTGCCAGCAGCTTACCTGACGCCGCCTACGAGCAGTACTTC.

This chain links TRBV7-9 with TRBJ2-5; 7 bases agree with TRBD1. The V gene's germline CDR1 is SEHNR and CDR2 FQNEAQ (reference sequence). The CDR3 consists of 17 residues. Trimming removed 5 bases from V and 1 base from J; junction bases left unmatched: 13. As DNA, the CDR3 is TGTGCCAGCAGCCACACCCAGGGGACAGAATTCCAAGAGACCCAGTACTTC. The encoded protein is CASSHTQGTEFQETQYF. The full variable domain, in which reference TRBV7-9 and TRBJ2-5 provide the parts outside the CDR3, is DTGVSQNPRHKITKRGQNVTFRCDPISEHNRLYWYRQTLGQGPEFLTYFQNEAQLEKSRLLSDRFSAERPKGSFSTLEIQRTEQGDSAMYLCASSHTQGTEFQETQYFGPGTRLLVL.